This TCR beta chain was captured in a study of CD8+ T cells in alopecia areata. The CDR3 is 12 residues long. CDR1 is SQVTM and CDR2 is ANQGSEA in the germline V gene. V was pared by 1 base and J by 3 bases, with 4 bases between. General study findings and limits: Although TCR sharing was seen in mice, sharing across patients was less clear, possibly for HLA-related reasons. Higher clonality than in normal scalp was seen in lesional scalp, especially alopecia totalis/universalis.

Extracted from the samples, RNA was reverse transcribed into cDNA to serve as the sequencing template. Generated by immunoSEQ multiplex PCR, the TCRdb table keeps only in-frame clones and is missing some. The repertoire has 200,000 to 250,000 clones, more than 50% of them found once; the top ten carry around 5%. This clone appeared a few times. Its antigen is undetermined. The J gene is TRBJ2-1, the V gene TRBV29-1; D is uncertain. This clonotype was obtained from a human donor in good health. The sample comprised CD8+ T cells sorted from blood. The CDR3 loop is CSVEASYNEQFF. CDR3 DNA: TGCAGCGTTGAAGCTAGCTACAATGAGCAGTTCTTC.